The 15 T cell receptor beta chains below all came from one sample that was sequenced in a study of post-analysis software for immune sequencing data. General study points: Controls showed lower frequencies than patients for a handful of TRBV segments, and TRBV5-6, TRBV5-1 and TRBV20-1 were among these.

For these TCRs, the target antigens are not known. TCR beta cDNA libraries had unique molecular identifiers. From the PCR reads, TCRdb called clonotypes with MiXCR, one entry per CDR3 protein. This sample yields hundreds of thousands of distinct CDR3 sequences, of which less than 35% are seen a single time; about 0.5% belongs to the top ten. The specimen sequenced was blood. The receptors shown here come from a girl aged 5-17 years with multiple sclerosis.

The CDR3 coding sequence is TGTGCCAGCAGCTTGATATTAGGGGACAGGGGCAAGGAGACCCAGTACTTC. Translated, it gives CASSLILGDRGKETQYF. The J gene is TRBJ2-5, the V gene TRBV5-6; 10 bases are a match to TRBD1. Trimming removed 1 base from V and 5 bases from J; junction bases left unmatched: 11. The CDR3 runs to 17 residues. Per the germline V gene, CDR1 is SGHDT and CDR2 is YYEEEE.

A few counts support this clonotype. The chain joins TRBV4-3 to TRBJ2-3, with TRBD2 matching 7 bases. Germline loops: CDR1 LGHNA, CDR2 YSLEER. The CDR3 is 17 residues long. V dropped 0 bases and J dropped 6; count of bases not matched to a gene: 12. In nucleotides, the CDR3 is TGCGCCAGCAGCCAAGATTCGGGACTACTAAGACCGGATACGCAGTATTTT. Its protein is CASSQDSGLLRPDTQYF.

This clonotype came up a few times. The CDR3 DNA sequence: TGTGCCACCAGTGGCGCCCAAGAGACCCAGTACTTC. It encodes CATSGAQETQYF. The chain links TRBV24-1 to TRBJ2-5; D uncertain. The CDR3 loop spans 12 amino acids. With 5 bases removed from V and 1 base from J, the gap between germline ends came to 4 bases. Germline values: CDR1 KGHDR, CDR2 SFDVKD.

Only a few counts were recorded for this clonotype. The rearrangement uses TRBV28 and TRBJ2-6; TRBD1 matches 7 bases. Germline assignment: CDR1 MDHEN and CDR2 SYDVKM. The CDR3 contains 15 residues. With V trimmed by 7 bases and J by 1 base, 4 bases remained unmatched. The CDR3 loop is CASKGAASGANVLTF. CDR3 in DNA: TGTGCCAGCAAGGGGGCGGCATCTGGGGCCAACGTCCTGACTTTC.

The CDR3 is CASSHSAGQGAQSRRNTEAFF. The CDR3 DNA is TGTGCCAGCAGCCACTCAGCGGGACAGGGGGCGCAGTCAAGGAGGAACACTGAAGCTTTCTTT. This chain links TRBV3-1 with TRBJ1-1; 12 nucleotides agree with TRBD1. The CDR3 covers 21 residues. Germline V gene lookup returns CDR1 LGHDT and CDR2 YNNKEL (reference sequence). Unmatched junction bases numbered 18, after V lost 3 bases and J lost 1 base.

The V gene is TRBV5-6, the J gene TRBJ1-4; D unresolved. This CDR3 contains 14 residues. V lost 4 bases, J lost 8 bases, and 15 bases lay in between. The germline V gene encodes CDR1 SGHDT and CDR2 YYEEEE. CDR3 amino acids: CASSQDPRGEKLFF. The CDR3 coding sequence is TGTGCCAGCAGCCAGGACCCCCGCGGCGAAAAACTGTTTTTT.

This clonotype has more than one count but fewer than ten. The genes are TRBV20-1 and TRBJ2-7; D not resolved. The J call may be incorrect, as the DNA end agrees better with TRBJ2-5. Germline CDR1 is DFQATT and CDR2 is SNEGSKA (reference sequence). The CDR3 extends over 12 amino acids. The CDR3 region is CRARHKQETQYF. CDR3 sequence (DNA): TGCAGAGCCCGACACAAACAAGAGACCCAGTACTTC.

This clonotype appeared a few times. The germline gene is not matched at one end of the junction; a read error may be the cause. V usage is TRBV7-8 and J usage is TRBJ2-7, with 7 nucleotides matching TRBD2. CDR1 is SGHVS and CDR2 is FQNEAQ in the germline V gene. CDR3 length: 17 amino acids. CDR3 sequence (DNA): TGTGCCAGTAGCTATTATAACTGGGGGGAGGGATCCTACGAGCAGTACTTC. It is translated as CASSYYNWGEGSYEQYF.

A few counts support this clonotype. The chain links TRBV7-9 to TRBJ2-4; D remains ambiguous. The J call is uncertain, as TRBJ2-7 better fits the DNA end. The CDR3 length is 11 residues. Germline CDR1 is SEHNR and CDR2 is FQNEAQ (reference sequence). CDR3 residues: CASAGIGEQYF. In DNA form, the CDR3 reads TGTGCCAGCGCCGGAATAGGCGAGCAGTACTTC.

At least ten counts were recorded for this clonotype. Germline and junction disagree at one end, which may indicate a read error. This chain joins TRBV29-1 and TRBJ2-3; 13 nucleotides match TRBD2. In germline, CDR1 is SQVTM, CDR2 ANQGSEA. The CDR3 consists of 18 residues. This CDR3 is CSALGGLAGWRSPDSQYF. The CDR3 coding sequence is TGCAGCGCCCTGGGGGGACTAGCGGGATGGAGGAGCCCAGATTCGCAGTATTTT.

Turning to this clonotype: It may be a read error: a sequence one base away is much more abundant. The chain uses TRBV29-1 and TRBJ2-1; 10 nucleotides agree with TRBD2. Germline lookup yields CDR1 SQVTM and CDR2 ANQGSEA. V was pared by 2 bases and J by 10 bases, with 8 bases of the junction left unmatched. The CDR3 has 14 amino acids. The CDR3 DNA reads TGCAGCGTTGAATACCTAGCGGGAGCCCACGAGCAGTTCTTC. It specifies CSVEYLAGAHEQFF.

In DNA, the CDR3 is TGTGCCATTACCGGGACGGACTCCTACGAGCAGTACTTC. Translation gives CAITGTDSYEQYF. V is TRBV2 and J is TRBJ2-7; D tentatively reads TRBD1 or TRBD2 (5 bases each). The germline gives CDR1 SNHLY, CDR2 FYNNEI. This CDR3 region has 13 residues. V was cut by 10 bases and J by 0 bases, with 13 bases left in between.

The rearrangement joins TRBV29-1 to TRBJ2-3; 8 bases are a match to TRBD2. Germline V lookup: CDR1 SQVTM, CDR2 ANQGSEA. After removal of 7 bases from V and 4 bases from J, the junction contained 4 bases not matched to a gene. The length of the CDR3 is 12 residues. The CDR3 DNA reads as TGCAGCGGGCGGGGGGCCCCAGATACGCAGTATTTT. It yields the protein CSGRGAPDTQYF.

This sequence joins TRBV20-1 and TRBJ2-7; the match to TRBD2 covers 12 bases. Germline-derived CDR1 and CDR2 are DFQATT and SNEGSKA (reference sequence). V lost 6 bases, J lost 7 bases, and 13 bases stayed unmatched. This CDR3 has 15 residues. CDR3 DNA: TGCAGTGCCAGAACTAGCGGGGGGCCGGGTAGGGAGCAGTACTTC. This sequence encodes CSARTSGGPGREQYF.

This clonotype was counted a few times. The rearrangement uses TRBV6-1 and TRBJ2-1; 8 positions match TRBD2. The CDR3 covers 15 residues. Germline assignment: CDR1 MNHNS and CDR2 SASEGT. V trimming: 0 bases; J trimming: 4 bases; junction bases outside the gene matches: 2. CDR3 DNA: TGTGCCAGCAGTGAAGCACCGGGAGGGTACAATGAGCAGTTCTTC. Protein sequence: CASSEAPGGYNEQFF.